This passage covers 21 T cell receptor beta chains from one sample sequenced in a study of T cell responses to AZD1222 COVID-19 vaccine. TCRdb's table, derived via immunoSEQ multiplex PCR, lists solely in-frame clones and lacks some. The sample lists some 150,000 clones, more than 85% occurring once. Sequenced material: peripheral blood, taken on day 0 of AZD1222 vaccination. The receptors originated from an adult in good health.

The V call is TRBV2, the J call TRBJ2-2; unclear D gene. Germline CDR1 SNHLY, CDR2 FYNNEI. This CDR3 spans 14 amino acids. V shed 6 bases and J shed 4 bases, with 12 bases lying between them. In nucleotides, the CDR3 is TGTGCCAGCAGGCTACCACGGAGCACCGGGGAGCTGTTTTTT. Its translation is CASRLPRSTGELFF.

This sequence joins TRBV5-1 and TRBJ1-1; 7 positions match TRBD1. V was clipped by 0 bases and J by 1 base; unmatched bases: 6. This CDR3 has 16 amino acids. Germline values: CDR1 SGHRS, CDR2 YFSETQ. CDR3 sequence: CASSLARGTPNTEAFF. DNA for the CDR3: TGCGCCAGCAGCTTGGCCAGGGGGACACCGAACACTGAAGCTTTCTTT.

This clone occurred once. The V gene is TRBV7-9, the J gene TRBJ2-4, with a weak D call TRBD2 (5 bases). This CDR3 comprises 16 residues. V lost 1 base and J lost 4, with 14 bases in between. Germline V gene data show CDR1 as SEHNR and CDR2 as FQNEAQ (reference sequence). The CDR3 DNA is TGTGCCAGCAGCTTAGGGGTTGGGTCGGGGAAAAACATTCAGTACTTC. Its translation is CASSLGVGSGKNIQYF.

This clone was counted a few times. The J gene is TRBJ1-1, the V gene TRBV5-6; TRBD1 is a possible D gene (6 bases). Deletions cut 3 bases from V and 3 bases from J, with 24 bases between. There are 18 residues in the CDR3. CDR1 SGHDT and CDR2 YYEEEE come from the germline V gene. CDR3 sequence: CASSSPLALQGRYTEAFF. The CDR3 DNA sequence: TGTGCCAGCAGCTCCCCGTTGGCCCTCCAGGGGAGGTACACTGAAGCTTTCTTT.

V and J are TRBV10-3 and TRBJ2-1; 13 bases match TRBD2. CDR1 is ENHRY and CDR2 is SYGVKD in the germline V gene. There are 16 residues in the CDR3. The ends lost 0 bases at V and 10 bases at J; junction bases unmatched: 6. The CDR3 DNA is TGTGCCATCAGTGAGTCGGGACTAGCGGGGACAGGGGAGCAGTTCTTC. This codes for CAISESGLAGTGEQFF.

The chain has TRBV2 and TRBJ2-3; 10 bases line up with TRBD2. Germline V gene sequence: CDR1 SNHLY, CDR2 FYNNEI. The V and J ends lost 7 bases and 5 bases, in that order; junction bases with no gene match: 3. The CDR3 covers 13 residues. The CDR3 spells CASNIAGGDTQYF. The DNA for the CDR3 is TGTGCCAGCAATATAGCGGGAGGAGATACGCAGTATTTT.

The V gene is TRBV6-4, the J gene TRBJ2-7; 7 positions match TRBD2. In germline, CDR1 is MRHNA, CDR2 SNTAGT. Losses at the gene ends were 6 bases for V and 0 bases for J; bases not matched to a gene: 8. The CDR3 loop spans 15 amino acids. In DNA, the CDR3 is TGTGCCAGCAGCGCTGTGGGCGGGAGCTCCTACGAGCAGTACTTC. Protein: CASSAVGGSSYEQYF.

Written as DNA, the CDR3 is TGTGCCAGCAGCCAAGAGGGACTCTATACGCAGTATTTT. Its protein product is CASSQEGLYTQYF. V is TRBV3-1 (or the pseudogene TRBV3-2) and J is TRBJ2-3; TRBD2 might be the D (6 bases). Germline V gene sequence: CDR1 LGHDT, CDR2 YNNKEL (reference sequence). V was pared by 0 bases and J by 7 bases, with 8 bases between. The CDR3 sequence is 13 residues long.

This clone was observed a few times. The rearrangement joins TRBV18 to TRBJ1-5; TRBD1 matches at 7 bases. Germline trimming cut 3 bases from V and 3 bases from J; bases unmatched to any gene: 20. The CDR3 has 20 amino acids. Germline V CDR1 and CDR2: KGHSH, LQKENI. The DNA of the CDR3 is TGTGCCAGCTCACCGCTGGGGAGGGGGCGCGATAAGAGGGTCAATCAGCCCCAGCATTTT. It specifies CASSPLGRGRDKRVNQPQHF.

V gene TRBV9 combines with J gene TRBJ2-1; weak D call: TRBD2 (6 bases). The CDR3 is 15 residues long. The germline gives CDR1 SGDLS, CDR2 YYNGEE. V was pared by 3 bases and J by 4 bases, with 14 bases between. In nucleotides, the CDR3 is TGTGCCAGCAGCGGGCCGGGACTCGGGTACAATGAGCAGTTCTTC. This encodes CASSGPGLGYNEQFF. Full variable domain (remainder filled in from reference TRBV9 and TRBJ2-1): DSGVTQTPKHLITATGQRVTLRCSPRSGDLSVYWYQQSLDQGLQFLIQYYNGEERAKGNILERFSAQQFPDLHSELNLSSLELGDSALYFCASSGPGLGYNEQFFGPGTRLTVL.

The chain uses TRBV6-5 and TRBJ1-1; D remains unclear. The V and J ends lost 3 bases and 4 bases respectively, with 12 bases between them. Per germline, CDR1 MNHEY and CDR2 SVGAGI. The CDR3 spans 14 residues. CDR3 sequence (DNA): TGTGCCAGCAGTTATTCTCAGTTAACCACTGAAGCTTTCTTT. This codes for CASSYSQLTTEAFF.

V gene TRBV7-6 combines with J gene TRBJ1-5; no clear D gene. The CDR3 is made up of 16 amino acids. Germline V gives CDR1 SGHVS, CDR2 FNYEAQ. The V end lost 1 base, the J end lost 8 bases, and 18 bases lay between the germline ends. The CDR3 here is CASSLDWSAPKKPQHF. CDR3 coding DNA: TGTGCCAGCAGCTTAGATTGGTCGGCGCCAAAAAAGCCCCAGCATTTT.

The rearrangement uses TRBV3-1 (or the pseudogene TRBV3-2) and TRBJ2-7; 8 bases are a match to TRBD1. Germline V gene lookup returns CDR1 LGHDT and CDR2 YNNKEL (reference sequence). The V and J ends lost 4 bases and 3 bases, in that order; junction bases with no gene match: 11. The CDR3 runs to 16 residues. The chain's CDR3 is CASSPRTGLTFYEQYF. In DNA, the CDR3 is TGTGCCAGCAGCCCCCGGACAGGGCTTACTTTCTACGAGCAGTACTTC.

The chain is built from TRBV5-1 and TRBJ2-5; 7 bases fit TRBD2. CDR3 length: 14 amino acids. Looked up from germline, CDR1 is SGHRS and CDR2 is YFSETQ. Germline trimming cut 2 bases from V and 2 bases from J; bases unmatched to any gene: 3. The CDR3 region is CASSFRDYQETQYF. The DNA of the CDR3 is TGCGCCAGCAGCTTCCGGGACTATCAAGAGACCCAGTACTTC.

This clone has only one observation. This sequence joins TRBV10-2 and TRBJ1-1, with TRBD1 as a possible D gene (5 bases). Looked up from germline, CDR1 is WSHSY and CDR2 is SAAADI. Trimming cost V 8 bases and J 9 bases, with 19 bases left between them. This CDR3 has 13 amino acids. The CDR3 loop is CASGFTRESKAFF. The CDR3 region has the DNA TGCGCCAGCGGATTTACCAGGGAGTCAAAAGCTTTCTTT.

This chain joins TRBV2 and TRBJ1-3; D ambiguous. Germline values: CDR1 SNHLY, CDR2 FYNNEI. The length of the CDR3 is 16 residues. Trimming took off 6 bases at V and 2 bases at J, with 17 bases between the two ends. This CDR3 reads CASRRGHREAGNTIYF. As DNA, the CDR3 is TGTGCCAGCAGGAGAGGTCACCGGGAGGCTGGAAACACCATATATTTT. The whole variable domain, remainder taken from reference TRBV2 and TRBJ1-3, is EPEVTQTPSHQVTQMGQEVILRCVPISNHLYFYWYRQILGQKVEFLVSFYNNEISEKSEIFDDQFSVERPDGSNFTLKIRSTKLEDSAMYFCASRRGHREAGNTIYFGEGSWLTVV.

The chain joins TRBV7-2 to TRBJ2-2; D might be TRBD2 (6 bases). The V gene's germline CDR1 is SGHTA and CDR2 FQGNSA. This CDR3 is built from 13 residues. V shed 5 bases and J shed 6 bases, with 10 bases lying between them. CDR3 DNA: TGTGCCAGCAGCCCGTCTAGCGCCGGGGAGCTGTTTTTT. Translation: CASSPSSAGELFF.

Worth noting for this clone: This sample includes further DNA sequences coding for the same CDR3. This chain connects TRBV5-1 to TRBJ1-1; 11 positions agree with TRBD1. In germline, CDR1 is SGHRS, CDR2 YFSETQ. The CDR3 loop spans 16 amino acids. The V gene end was trimmed by 2 bases and the J gene end by 1 base; junction bases not matched to a gene: 4. This CDR3 reads CASSLTGTGGNTEAFF. DNA for the CDR3: TGCGCCAGCAGCTTAACCGGGACAGGGGGGAACACTGAAGCTTTCTTT.

The rearrangement joins TRBV2 to TRBJ2-2, with TRBD2 matching over 15 bases. This CDR3 spans 18 amino acids. Germline CDR1 SNHLY, CDR2 FYNNEI. The junction had 11 bases not matched to a gene; V was cut back by 6 bases and J by 6 bases. The CDR3 DNA is TGTGCCAGCAGAGGGACTAGCGGGGGGTCCGGGGCGGCCGGGGAGCTGTTTTTT. It codes for CASRGTSGGSGAAGELFF.

The chain couples TRBV5-6 to TRBJ2-6, with a possible D match to TRBD2 (5 bases). CDR1 SGHDT and CDR2 YYEEEE come from the germline V gene. The length of the CDR3 is 17 residues. Between the trimmed V and J ends, which lost 7 bases and 2 bases, there was a span of 19 bases. This CDR3 reads CASLPRKGVPGANVLTF. In nucleotides, the CDR3 is TGTGCCAGCCTCCCTCGCAAGGGAGTACCTGGGGCCAACGTCCTGACTTTC.

The rearrangement uses TRBV6-1 and TRBJ1-5, with D hard to call. The V and J ends lost 3 bases and 3 bases respectively, with 6 bases between them. This CDR3 is built from 13 residues. Germline V gene data show CDR1 as MNHNS and CDR2 as SASEGT. Written as DNA, the CDR3 is TGTGCCAGCAGTGACAGGCACAATCAGCCCCAGCATTTT. This codes for CASSDRHNQPQHF.